Sequencing of this T cell receptor beta chain was carried out in a study of Ad26.COV2.S vaccination and SARS-CoV-2 variants. In the study overall: Intramuscular Ad26.COV2.S at 5x10^10 or 1x10^11 viral particles.

Profiled with immunoSEQ multiplex PCR; TCRdb holds only in-frame clones, not every one. The sample shows about 350,000 clones, approximately 90% of them seen only once. As concerns this clone: Its target is unknown.

Treatment given: around 19 received Ad26.COV2.S at low or high dose, single or two shots; 5 received placebo; per-sample allocation not given. Samples came from day 63 after the first vaccine or placebo injection. CDR3 size: 16 residues. V was cut by 6 bases and J by 4 bases, with 21 bases left in between. Germline V gene lookup returns CDR1 MNHEY and CDR2 SMNVEV (reference sequence). General study results and limits: Vaccinees reportedly had broad spike-specific CD8+ and CD4+ T cell responses.

This chain uses TRBV27 with TRBJ1-1; D may be TRBD1 (5 bases). Material: peripheral blood, obtained in a trial of Ad26.COV2.S vaccine versus placebo. This TCR was recovered from a person aged 18 to 65 who received the Ad26.COV2.S COVID-19 vaccine or a placebo. For the CDR3, the DNA is TGTGCCAGCAGCGTCATGGGGCTCGCGGCGGGCACTGAAGCTTTCTTT. Amino acid sequence: CASSVMGLAAGTEAFF.